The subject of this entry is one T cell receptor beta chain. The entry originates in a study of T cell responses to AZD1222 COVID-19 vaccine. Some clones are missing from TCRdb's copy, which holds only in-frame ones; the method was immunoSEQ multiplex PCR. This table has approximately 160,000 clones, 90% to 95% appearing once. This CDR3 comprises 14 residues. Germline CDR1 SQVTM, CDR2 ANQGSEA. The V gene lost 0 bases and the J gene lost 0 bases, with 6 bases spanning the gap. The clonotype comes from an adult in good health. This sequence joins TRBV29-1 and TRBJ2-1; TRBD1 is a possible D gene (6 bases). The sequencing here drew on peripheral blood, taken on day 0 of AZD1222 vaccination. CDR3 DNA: TGCAGCGTTGAAGACAGGGGCTCCTACAATGAGCAGTTCTTC. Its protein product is CSVEDRGSYNEQFF.